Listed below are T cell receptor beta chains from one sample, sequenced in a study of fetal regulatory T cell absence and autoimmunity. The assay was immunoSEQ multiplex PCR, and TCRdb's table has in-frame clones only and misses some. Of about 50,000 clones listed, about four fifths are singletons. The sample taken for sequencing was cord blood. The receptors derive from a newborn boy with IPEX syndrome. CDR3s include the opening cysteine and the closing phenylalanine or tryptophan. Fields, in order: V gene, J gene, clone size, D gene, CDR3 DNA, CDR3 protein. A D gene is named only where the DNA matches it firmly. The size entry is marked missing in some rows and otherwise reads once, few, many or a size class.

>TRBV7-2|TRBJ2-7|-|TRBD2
TGTGCCAGCAGCTTAGACATAGGACTAGCGGGAAATCAGTACTTC
CASSLDIGLAGNQYF
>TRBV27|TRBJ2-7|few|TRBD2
TGTGCCAGCAGTTCCGGACTAGTTAGCTCCTACGAGCAGTACTTC
CASSSGLVSSYEQYF
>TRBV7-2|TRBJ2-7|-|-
TGTGCCAGCAGCTTAGGTCCAGGGGGGTACGAGCAGTACTTC
CASSLGPGGYEQYF
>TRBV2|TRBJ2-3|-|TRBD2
TGTGCCAGCAGTTTTTATTACAGGCCGGCCCTAGCGGGGACCACAGATACGCAGTATTTT
CASSFYYRPALAGTTDTQYF
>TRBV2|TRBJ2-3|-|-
TGTGCCAGCAGTGTAAAGGGGGTAGGGTATACGCAGTATTTT
CASSVKGVGYTQYF
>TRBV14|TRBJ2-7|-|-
TGTGCCAGCAGCCCCTCGCGGGTCAGACGCGAGCAGTACTTC
CASSPSRVRREQYF
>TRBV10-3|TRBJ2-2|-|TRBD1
TGTGCCATCAGCGACAGGGCGAACACCGGGGAGCTGTTTTTT
CAISDRANTGELFF
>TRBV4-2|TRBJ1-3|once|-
TGTGCCAGCAGCCACGGTCGAGACTCTGGAAACACCATATATTTT
CASSHGRDSGNTIYF
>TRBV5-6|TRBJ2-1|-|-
TGTGCCAGCAGCCGCAGGACACCACCATCCTACAATGAGCAGTTCTTC
CASSRRTPPSYNEQFF
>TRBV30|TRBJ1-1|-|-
TGTGCCTGGAGTAGGGGCAGGATGAACACTGAAGCTTTCTTT
CAWSRGRMNTEAFF
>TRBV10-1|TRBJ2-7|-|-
TGCGCCAGCAGTGAGTCGGTGGTGTCGTCCGTAATCTTC
CASSESVVSSVIF
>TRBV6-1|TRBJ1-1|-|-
TGTGCCAGCAGTGTCGAGACCTGGGACACTGAAGCTTTCTTT
CASSVETWDTEAFF
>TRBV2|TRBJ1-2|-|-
TGTGCCAGCAGTGACTGGACGACCTATGGCTACACCTTC
CASSDWTTYGYTF
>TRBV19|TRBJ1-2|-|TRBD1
TGTGCCAGTAGTATTCAACTGACAGGGGTGTATGGCTACACCTTC
CASSIQLTGVYGYTF
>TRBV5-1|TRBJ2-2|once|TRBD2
TGCGCCAGCAGCTCGGGACTAGCGGGCCCCGCCGGGGAGCTGTTTTTT
CASSSGLAGPAGELFF
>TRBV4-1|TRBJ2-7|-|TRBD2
TGCGCCAGCAGCCTGGGGGAGGGCCACGACGAGCAGTACTTC
CASSLGEGHDEQYF
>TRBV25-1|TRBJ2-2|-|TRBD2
TGTGCCAGCAGGAGAAGCGGGAGGGTCGACACCGGGGAGCTGTTTTTT
CASRRSGRVDTGELFF
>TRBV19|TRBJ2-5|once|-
TGTGCCAGTAGTATTAGGGGTCCGGGACTCCCGGGGGAGACCCAGTACTTC
CASSIRGPGLPGETQYF
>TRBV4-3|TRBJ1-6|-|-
TGCGCCAGCAGCCAAGGGTCTTGGGGCTCAGGTTCACCCCTCCACTTT
CASSQGSWGSGSPLHF
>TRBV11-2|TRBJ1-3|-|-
TGTGCCAGCAGCTTCAGCCGGAGCTCTGGAAACACCATATATTTT
CASSFSRSSGNTIYF
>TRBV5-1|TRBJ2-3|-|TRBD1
TGCGCCAGCAGCTTGGCCCCGGGACAGCCCACAGATACGCAGTATTTT
CASSLAPGQPTDTQYF
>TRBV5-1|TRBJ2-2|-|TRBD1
TGCGCCAGCAGCTTAACAGGGGGCGCGGGCACCGGGGAGCTGTTTTTT
CASSLTGGAGTGELFF
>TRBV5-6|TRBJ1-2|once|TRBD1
TGTGCCAGCAGCTTGACAGGGGGCGCCCCTAACTATGGCTACACCTTC
CASSLTGGAPNYGYTF
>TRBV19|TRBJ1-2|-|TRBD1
TGTGCCAGTAGCCAGACAGGGGGCGCAGGCTACACCTTC
CASSQTGGAGYTF
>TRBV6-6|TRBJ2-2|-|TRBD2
TGTGCCAGCAGTTACAGCCTAGCGGGTAACACCGGGGAGCTGTTTTTT
CASSYSLAGNTGELFF
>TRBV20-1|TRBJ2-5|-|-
TGCAGTGCTAGAGGGGGACCTCGGAAGTACTTC
CSARGGPRKYF
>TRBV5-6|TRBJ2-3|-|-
TGTGCCAGCAGCACCGGACAGAGCACAGATACGCAGTATTTT
CASSTGQSTDTQYF
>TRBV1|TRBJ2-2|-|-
TGCACCAGCACCGGGACTGAAGGAACCGGGGAGCTGTTTTTT
CTSTGTEGTGELFF
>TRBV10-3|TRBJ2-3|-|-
TGTGCCATCGGGCCAGGGGAGACAGATACGCAGTATTTT
CAIGPGETDTQYF
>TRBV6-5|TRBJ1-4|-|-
TGTGCCAGCAGTTACTCCAGGGGTGAAAAACTGTTTTTT
CASSYSRGEKLFF
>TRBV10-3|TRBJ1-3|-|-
TGTGCCATCAGTGAGTATGACGGACTTGGAAACACCATATATTTT
CAISEYDGLGNTIYF
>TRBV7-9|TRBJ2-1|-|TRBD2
TGTGCCAGCAGCCGGGGGGAAAAAGGAAAGTTCTTC
CASSRGEKGKFF
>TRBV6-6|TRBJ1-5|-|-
TGTGCCAGCAGTCCTTATAGCAATCAGCCCCAGCATTTT
CASSPYSNQPQHF
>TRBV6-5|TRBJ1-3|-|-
TGTGCCAGCAGTGCCCCGGGGGCAGGAAACACCATATATTTT
CASSAPGAGNTIYF
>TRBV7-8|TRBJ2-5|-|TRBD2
TGTGCCAGCAGCTCCCTAGCGGGAGGGATCCAAGAGACCCAGTACTTC
CASSSLAGGIQETQYF
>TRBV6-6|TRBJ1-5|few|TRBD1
TGTGCCAGCAGTCGACAGGGAGGTAATCAGCCCCAGCATTTT
CASSRQGGNQPQHF
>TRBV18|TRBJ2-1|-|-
TGTGCCAGCCCCGGGACTCGGGGGACGGATGAGCAGTTCTTC
CASPGTRGTDEQFF
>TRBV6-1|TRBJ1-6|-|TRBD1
TGTGCCAGCAGTGGGACAGGGGGGGGTTATTCACCCCTCCACTTT
CASSGTGGGYSPLHF
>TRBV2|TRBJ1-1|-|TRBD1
TGTGCCAGCAGTAAAGACAGGGGGACTGAAGCTTTCTTT
CASSKDRGTEAFF
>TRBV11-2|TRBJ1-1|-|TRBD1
TGTGCCAGCAGCTCGAACAGGGGGCCTGGTGAAGCTTTCTTT
CASSSNRGPGEAFF
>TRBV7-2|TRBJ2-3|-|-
TGTGCCAGCAGCTTGGGACCTAGCACAGATACGCAGTATTTT
CASSLGPSTDTQYF
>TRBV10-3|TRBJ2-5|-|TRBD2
TGTGCCACCGGGGTAGCGGGAGGGCGGGGGACCCAGTACTTC
CATGVAGGRGTQYF
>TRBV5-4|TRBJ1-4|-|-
TGTGCCAGCAGCTTGGTGGCAGGGGCTAATGAAAAACTGTTTTTT
CASSLVAGANEKLFF